The 8 T cell receptor beta chains given below trace back to one sample, sequenced in a study of CD8 T cells in ankylosing spondylitis. TCRdb passed the 5' RACE reads through MiXCR, listing each CDR3 protein once. The sample has roughly 180,000 distinct CDR3 sequences, just over 9.5% seen once. Specimen: blood, either unsorted or a sorted T cell fraction (not recorded which). The receptors originated from a female donor with ankylosing spondylitis or in good health (not recorded which).

For this clonotype: The junction does not match germline at one end; this may be a read error. The DNA of the CDR3 is TGCGCCAGCAGCCAAGAAGGGAATGAGCGGTTCTTC. This sequence encodes CASSQEGNERFF. V gene TRBV4-3 combines with J gene TRBJ2-1; D unresolved. This CDR3 has 12 amino acids. Germline lookup yields CDR1 LGHNA and CDR2 YSLEER.

The J gene is TRBJ1-4, the V gene TRBV6-1, with D uncertain. Trimming pared 6 bases from V and 0 bases from J, leaving 8 bases between. Germline CDR1 MNHNS, CDR2 SASEGT. The CDR3 length is 14 residues. The CDR3 sequence is CASRPGATNEKLFF. The CDR3, as DNA: TGTGCCAGCAGGCCAGGCGCAACTAATGAAAAACTGTTTTTT.

This chain joins TRBV4-3 and TRBJ2-5, with D uncertain. The CDR3 has 13 amino acids. CDR1 is LGHNA, CDR2 YSLEER, per germline. Trimming took off 2 bases at V and 0 bases at J, with 4 bases between the two ends. In DNA form, the CDR3 reads TGCGCCAGCAGCCAATATAACCAAGAGACCCAGTACTTC. Translation: CASSQYNQETQYF.

This clonotype has a count of ten or more. The genes are TRBV7-9 and TRBJ2-2; D not certain. The V end lost 5 bases, the J end lost 6 bases, and 7 bases lay between the germline ends. The CDR3 covers 12 residues. Germline V lookup: CDR1 SEHNR, CDR2 FQNEAQ (reference sequence). CDR3 DNA: TGTGCCAGCAGCCAAGGCTCCGGGGAGCTGTTTTTT. As protein: CASSQGSGELFF.

This clonotype was seen a few times. This sequence joins TRBV27 and TRBJ2-1; 7 nucleotides agree with TRBD2. CDR1 and CDR2 from the germline V gene are MNHEY and SMNVEV (reference sequence). The V segment lost 4 bases and the J segment 5 bases; nucleotides outside the gene matches: 5. This CDR3 contains 14 residues. The DNA of the CDR3 is TGTGCCAGCAGTTGGGGGACTACTGACAATGAGCAGTTCTTC. Translated, it gives CASSWGTTDNEQFF.

This sequence joins TRBV28 and TRBJ2-7, with D possibly matching TRBD2 (5 bases). V was trimmed by 1 base and J by 1 base, leaving 20 bases between them. In germline, CDR1 is MDHEN, CDR2 SYDVKM. The CDR3 is 18 residues long. The CDR3 reads CASSLSTTTSAVSYEQYF. The CDR3 DNA reads as TGTGCCAGCAGTTTATCGACTACCACTTCGGCGGTATCCTACGAGCAGTACTTC.

The rearrangement links TRBV7-6 to TRBJ2-5; D is uncertain. The V end lost 6 bases, the J end lost 1 base, and 9 bases lay between the germline ends. The germline CDR1 and CDR2 sequences are SGHVS and FNYEAQ. The CDR3 is made up of 13 amino acids. The CDR3 reads CASRRSAQETQYF. CDR3 DNA: TGTGCCAGCAGGAGGTCAGCCCAAGAGACCCAGTACTTC.

This rearrangement joins TRBV20-1 to TRBJ2-7, with a tentative D call TRBD2 (5 bases). In germline, CDR1 is DFQATT, CDR2 SNEGSKA (reference sequence). V was shortened by 3 bases and J by 6 bases, with 9 bases between the two germline ends. The CDR3 covers 11 residues. The CDR3 DNA follows: TGCAGTGCTAGTATAGAGGGCGAGCAGTACTTC. As protein: CSASIEGEQYF.